This TCR beta chain comes out of a study of T cells in Graves' hyperthyroidism and ophthalmopathy. The source material, RNA transcripts, was used to amplify TCR beta CDR3 regions. An initial round of RT-PCR targeting the TCR CDR3 relied on the HTBI primer set. Using its own MiXCR run on the multiplex PCR reads, TCRdb lists one record per CDR3 protein. The repertoire includes more than 650,000 distinct CDR3 sequences, roughly 15% of them detected once, and approximately 10% sits in the top ten. The CDR3 is 12 amino acids long, termini counted. Germline CDR1 and CDR2: MNHEY and SMNVEV (reference sequence). Hyperthyroidism of Graves' type that showed no ophthalmopathy progression within 18 months was stable. On this clonotype itself: The DNA is left out, because the CDR3 cannot be placed on it with certainty; the CDR3 is given as TCRdb lists it.

The chain is built from TRBV27 and TRBJ2-7. The sequenced sample consisted of blood. The TCR was taken from a woman aged 18-29 years with Graves' hyperthyroidism. This CDR3 reads CASSILGYEQYF.